This TCR beta chain was profiled in a study of human T cells and chemical hapten exposure. Study at large: Yields of TCR per sample differed, chiefly owing to small differences in pooled library volume.

During construction of the library, unique molecular identifiers were attached to individual cDNA molecules for quantitative, reproducible TCR counting. TCRdb re-analysed the RACE reads in MiXCR, keeping a single row per CDR3 protein. Of just under 350,000 distinct CDR3 sequences listed, around 7% were seen once; the top ten hold about 8%. Notes on this clonotype: Antigen: not known.

From germline, CDR1 is DFQATT and CDR2 SNEGSKA (reference sequence). Trimming removed 0 bases at V and 8 bases at J, with 22 bases between. The CDR3 spans 16 residues. Study-wide findings and caveats: TCRs above 1 in 1000 frequency did not change with DPC sensitization.

Time point reported: patch test 1, 2 weeks after DPC sensitization. The treatment was: therapeutic diphenylcyclopropenone sensitization with weekly scalp DPC. Blood was drawn before each patch test was applied. This receptor was identified in a woman younger than 30 with alopecia areata. Some clones in this sample may be carry-over from other donors' samples. This sequence joins TRBV20-1 and TRBJ1-1; weak D call: TRBD1 (6 bases). The sequences come from whole blood, collected in connection with sensitization to the hapten diphenylcyclopropenone (DPC). The CDR3 spells CSARDLEAGEILEAFF. The CDR3 nucleotides read TGCAGTGCTAGAGATCTGGAGGCAGGGGAGATTCTCGAAGCTTTCTTT.